This T cell receptor (beta chain) was recorded in a study of blood T cell repertoires in COVID-19 (dated by TCRdb to between 2020 and 2021). In the study overall: Samples covering the acute and convalescent phases of COVID-19 were provided by collaborators in the United States, Italy and Spain. Where available, HLA class I and class II types were obtained from metadata supplied by the sample provider rather than from assay-based typing. The samples were drawn from two sources: the first 160 participants of the ongoing ImmuneRACE study, and 1,000 to 1,500 subjects contributed by 6 global collaborators. The dataset comprised deeply sampled blood TCRbeta repertoires from subjects exposed to, actively infected with, or recovered from COVID-19. The prospective study material was composed of cDNA or gDNA derived from T cells, B-cell-depleted T cells, or PBMCs. The repertoires were made available in a free public database intended to serve as a resource for research on the immune response to SARS-CoV-2. A de-identified subject ID, COVID-19 status, age in years and sex were almost always included in the sample metadata.

Beyond this particular receptor, the publication reports: Clinical and demographic metadata were provided uncurated, with the amount varying by source and participant.

A remark on this clone: Its target antigen remains unknown. No much larger clonotype is one base removed from it; base qualities were not supplied.

TCRbeta CDR3 regions were amplified from genomic DNA by means of the immunoSEQ Assay, a bias-controlled multiplex PCR. In the paper's pipeline: The number of nucleated cells in each sample was estimated by amplification of reference gene primers within the assay. To quantify the absolute abundance of each unique TCRbeta CDR3 rearrangement, sequence reads were collapsed and filtered. Productive Simpson clonality was computed per sample as the square root of Simpson's diversity index over productive rearrangements. Held by TCRdb, this immuneACCESS table contains in-frame sequences only and omits some clones. Under half of the omission traces to an unresolved V gene where checked; the cause of the rest is unknown. That table supplies the V and J calls and clone size; D and trimming were determined from the DNA. The sample table records 310,000 or so clones; about 89% of these occur just once. Roughly a tenth of the sample goes to the ten largest clones.

Participants in the prospective study were enrolled through a virtual design, were aged roughly 18 to 100 years, and lived in 24 United States geographic areas. To assign participants to cohorts, the prospective study relied on clinical history that participants themselves reported in a screening survey and a study questionnaire. ImmuneRACE Cohort 3 recovered participants were defined by two consecutive negative NP/OP PCR tests, healthcare professional clearance, or symptom resolution. Mobile phlebotomists in the prospective study collected whole blood, serum and a nasopharyngeal or oropharyngeal swab from every participant. Over a roughly 2-month period, participants in the prospective study had the option of providing additional blood draws and questionnaires. Before DNA extraction, blood samples from the prospective study were shipped at room temperature or frozen. Measured from the cysteine to the phenylalanine, the CDR3 is 13 residues long. Only CDR3 DNA remains: 39 bases, in frame from the first base. Reading the germline V gene gives CDR1 KGHDR and CDR2 SFDVKD. V is trimmed back by 10 bases and J by 1 base, and the junction contains 5 bases that no gene match accounts for.

The clonotype was recovered from a woman in her forties who had recovered from COVID-19. The specimen was PBMCs or T cells enriched from blood (not recorded which). The chain is assembled from TRBV24-1 and TRBJ1-1, with TRBD1 identical over 7 junction bases. DNA sequence: TGTGCCACAAAAGGGACAGAGAACACTGAAGCTTTCTTT. Its translation is CATKGTENTEAFF.